These 19 T cell receptor beta chains came from one sample sequenced in a study of T cell clusters in autoimmune cytopenias (dated 2019 in TCRdb). Per sample, approximately 0.25 ug of peripheral blood genomic DNA, approximately 38,000 genome equivalents, was used for TRB amplification. The sequencer was an Illumina MiSeq. Multiplex PCR with a touch-down protocol amplified TRB rearrangements, with the TRB-A and TRB-B primer pools combined in a single tube. TCRdb reanalyzed the reads, keeping one entry per CDR3 protein sequence and omitting DNA. Per the sample table, the count is over 6,000 distinct CDR3 sequences. Approximately 9.9% of the sample comes from the top ten. This sample also belongs to another study, concerning T cell repertoires in aging, cancer and after chemotherapy.

Sequenced input: peripheral blood. These receptors all come from a human donor in good health.

V is TRBV6-1 and J is TRBJ1-2; TCRdb proposes TRBD1, but this gene call is untestable without DNA. This CDR3 region has 13 residues. The germline V gene has CDR1 MNHNS and CDR2 SASEGT. This CDR3 is CASSRGQGYGYTF.

V usage is TRBV5-1 and J usage is TRBJ2-1; no DNA is available, so the TRBD2 call from TCRdb remains unchecked. The CDR3 is made up of 15 amino acids. Germline-derived CDR1 and CDR2 are SGHRS and YFSETQ. The CDR3 here is CASSPGVSRAGEQFF.

The chain couples TRBV6-1 to TRBJ2-4; TCRdb returns TRBD1, unconfirmable since there is no DNA. Looked up from germline, CDR1 is MNHNS and CDR2 is SASEGT. The CDR3 consists of 18 residues. The CDR3 protein is CASRGAYSRLTAKNIQYF.

The rearrangement links TRBV6-2 or TRBV6-3 to TRBJ2-3; checking the TCRdb D call of TRBD1 is not possible without DNA. CDR3 length equals 14 residues. From germline, CDR1 is MNHEY and CDR2 SVGEGT. CDR3 loop: CASSSTGAYDTQYF.

Measured by frequency, this clonotype is medium-sized (0.01 to 0.1%). V and J are TRBV19 and TRBJ1-4; the D gene TCRdb calls, TRBD1, cannot be checked with no DNA. The CDR3 has 16 residues. Germline CDR1 reads LNHDA; CDR2 reads SQIVND (reference sequence). The CDR3 sequence: CASSTSGGRGNEKLFF. The full variable domain, rest sourced from reference TRBV19 and TRBJ1-4, is DGGITQSPKYLFRKEGQNVTLSCEQNLNHDAMYWYRQDPGQGLRLIYYSQIVNDFQKGDIAEGYSVSREKKESFPLTVTSAQKNPTAFYLCASSTSGGRGNEKLFFGSGTQLSVL.

The J gene is TRBJ2-7, the V gene TRBV18; TCRdb names TRBD1, which stays unverified in the absence of DNA. CDR3 length: 20 amino acids. The V gene's germline CDR1 is KGHSH and CDR2 LQKENI. The CDR3 protein is CASSPTYWDRVLRESYEQYF.

The V and J genes are TRBV27 and TRBJ1-4; TCRdb calls TRBD1, which cannot be checked without DNA. The CDR3 spans 16 residues. CDR1 and CDR2 from the germline V gene are MNHEY and SMNVEV (reference sequence). CDR3 residues: CASSDLTGFTNEKLFF.

V gene TRBV12-3 or TRBV12-4 combines with J gene TRBJ1-1; TCRdb proposes TRBD1, but this gene call is untestable without DNA. The CDR3 is 15 residues long. The chain's CDR3 is CASSPRDRGVTEAFF.

This chain uses TRBV19 with TRBJ1-1; TCRdb reports TRBD1, a call that lacks DNA to check it against. Germline CDR1 and CDR2: LNHDA and SQIVND (reference sequence). This CDR3 comprises 13 residues. The CDR3 is CASRTDGSTEAFF.

V usage is TRBV5-4 and J usage is TRBJ1-6. Per germline, CDR1 SGHNT and CDR2 YYREEE (reference sequence). The CDR3 has 17 amino acids. CDR3: CASSLARGYSYNSPLHF.

This chain's CDR3 is CASSYSPGGATGELFF. This chain uses TRBV27 with TRBJ2-2; the D gene TCRdb calls, TRBD1, cannot be checked with no DNA. Per the germline V gene, CDR1 is MNHEY and CDR2 is SMNVEV (reference sequence). The CDR3 consists of 16 residues.

This clonotype is deemed medium-sized (0.01 to 0.1%) by its frequency. The CDR3 loop reads CAWRSGSGELFF. J is TRBJ2-2 and V is TRBV30; TCRdb indicates TRBD1, and absent DNA this call remains unverified. CDR3 length: 12 amino acids. Germline values: CDR1 GTSNPN, CDR2 SVGIG (reference sequence).

The gene calls are TRBV15 and TRBJ1-2; the TRBD1 assignment by TCRdb is unverifiable without DNA. Germline V gives CDR1 LNHNV, CDR2 YYDKDF (reference sequence). The CDR3 covers 13 residues. The CDR3 sequence: CATSSGQGYGYTF. Looking up the rest from reference TRBV15 and TRBJ1-2 gives the full variable domain: DAMVIQNPRYQVTQFGKPVTLSCSQTLNHNVMYWYQQKSSQAPKLLFHYYDKDFNNEADTPDNFQSRRPNTSFCFLDIRSPGLGDTAMYLCATSSGQGYGYTFGSGTRLTVV.

This clonotype ranks as medium-sized in terms of frequency. This chain connects TRBV6-5 to TRBJ1-1; TCRdb's D gene call, TRBD1, goes unchecked for lack of DNA. The CDR3 extends over 14 amino acids. The V gene's germline CDR1 is MNHEY and CDR2 SVGAGI. CDR3: CASGIEGEGTEAFF.

The rearrangement links TRBV6-5 to TRBJ2-7; TCRdb calls TRBD1, which cannot be checked without DNA. From germline, CDR1 is MNHEY and CDR2 SVGAGI. This CDR3 is 14 amino acids long. This chain's CDR3 is CASSYQTGLDEQYF.

Considering frequency, this clonotype is medium-sized (0.01 to 0.1%). This chain links TRBV12-3 or TRBV12-4 with TRBJ2-1. The length of the CDR3 is 15 residues. Here the CDR3 reads CASSFGQDAYNEQFF.

This clonotype counts as medium-sized (0.01 to 0.1%) by frequency. The V gene is TRBV5-4, the J gene TRBJ2-3; lacking DNA, the TRBD2 call made by TCRdb goes unchecked. Germline CDR1 and CDR2: SGHNT and YYREEE (reference sequence). The CDR3 extends over 17 amino acids. The CDR3 loop reads CASSPRTSGRSTDTQYF.

The chain combines TRBV5-4 with TRBJ2-5; TCRdb's D call, TRBD1, is unchecked because there is no DNA. The germline gives CDR1 SGHNT, CDR2 YYREEE (reference sequence). The CDR3 is 13 amino acids. CDR3 residues: CASSLAQGETQYF.

J is TRBJ1-3 and V is TRBV6-6. The CDR3 has 16 amino acids. Looked up from germline, CDR1 is MNHNY and CDR2 is SVGAGI (reference sequence). This CDR3 is CASSYSSFVGGNTIYF.